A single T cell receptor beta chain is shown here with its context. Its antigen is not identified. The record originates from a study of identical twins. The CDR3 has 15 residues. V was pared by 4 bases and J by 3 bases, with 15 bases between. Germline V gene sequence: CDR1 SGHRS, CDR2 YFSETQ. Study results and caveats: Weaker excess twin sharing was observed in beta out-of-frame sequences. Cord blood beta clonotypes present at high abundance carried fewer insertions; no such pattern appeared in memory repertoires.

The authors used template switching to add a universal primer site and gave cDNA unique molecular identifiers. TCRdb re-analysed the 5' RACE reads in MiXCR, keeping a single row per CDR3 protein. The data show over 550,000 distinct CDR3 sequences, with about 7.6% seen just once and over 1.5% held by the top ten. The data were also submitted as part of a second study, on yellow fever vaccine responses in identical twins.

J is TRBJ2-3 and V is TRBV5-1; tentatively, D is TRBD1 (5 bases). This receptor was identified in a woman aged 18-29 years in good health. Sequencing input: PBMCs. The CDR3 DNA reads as TGCGCCAGCAGCGCCGGACAAGCAAATACAGATACGCAGTATTTT. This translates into CASSAGQANTDTQYF.